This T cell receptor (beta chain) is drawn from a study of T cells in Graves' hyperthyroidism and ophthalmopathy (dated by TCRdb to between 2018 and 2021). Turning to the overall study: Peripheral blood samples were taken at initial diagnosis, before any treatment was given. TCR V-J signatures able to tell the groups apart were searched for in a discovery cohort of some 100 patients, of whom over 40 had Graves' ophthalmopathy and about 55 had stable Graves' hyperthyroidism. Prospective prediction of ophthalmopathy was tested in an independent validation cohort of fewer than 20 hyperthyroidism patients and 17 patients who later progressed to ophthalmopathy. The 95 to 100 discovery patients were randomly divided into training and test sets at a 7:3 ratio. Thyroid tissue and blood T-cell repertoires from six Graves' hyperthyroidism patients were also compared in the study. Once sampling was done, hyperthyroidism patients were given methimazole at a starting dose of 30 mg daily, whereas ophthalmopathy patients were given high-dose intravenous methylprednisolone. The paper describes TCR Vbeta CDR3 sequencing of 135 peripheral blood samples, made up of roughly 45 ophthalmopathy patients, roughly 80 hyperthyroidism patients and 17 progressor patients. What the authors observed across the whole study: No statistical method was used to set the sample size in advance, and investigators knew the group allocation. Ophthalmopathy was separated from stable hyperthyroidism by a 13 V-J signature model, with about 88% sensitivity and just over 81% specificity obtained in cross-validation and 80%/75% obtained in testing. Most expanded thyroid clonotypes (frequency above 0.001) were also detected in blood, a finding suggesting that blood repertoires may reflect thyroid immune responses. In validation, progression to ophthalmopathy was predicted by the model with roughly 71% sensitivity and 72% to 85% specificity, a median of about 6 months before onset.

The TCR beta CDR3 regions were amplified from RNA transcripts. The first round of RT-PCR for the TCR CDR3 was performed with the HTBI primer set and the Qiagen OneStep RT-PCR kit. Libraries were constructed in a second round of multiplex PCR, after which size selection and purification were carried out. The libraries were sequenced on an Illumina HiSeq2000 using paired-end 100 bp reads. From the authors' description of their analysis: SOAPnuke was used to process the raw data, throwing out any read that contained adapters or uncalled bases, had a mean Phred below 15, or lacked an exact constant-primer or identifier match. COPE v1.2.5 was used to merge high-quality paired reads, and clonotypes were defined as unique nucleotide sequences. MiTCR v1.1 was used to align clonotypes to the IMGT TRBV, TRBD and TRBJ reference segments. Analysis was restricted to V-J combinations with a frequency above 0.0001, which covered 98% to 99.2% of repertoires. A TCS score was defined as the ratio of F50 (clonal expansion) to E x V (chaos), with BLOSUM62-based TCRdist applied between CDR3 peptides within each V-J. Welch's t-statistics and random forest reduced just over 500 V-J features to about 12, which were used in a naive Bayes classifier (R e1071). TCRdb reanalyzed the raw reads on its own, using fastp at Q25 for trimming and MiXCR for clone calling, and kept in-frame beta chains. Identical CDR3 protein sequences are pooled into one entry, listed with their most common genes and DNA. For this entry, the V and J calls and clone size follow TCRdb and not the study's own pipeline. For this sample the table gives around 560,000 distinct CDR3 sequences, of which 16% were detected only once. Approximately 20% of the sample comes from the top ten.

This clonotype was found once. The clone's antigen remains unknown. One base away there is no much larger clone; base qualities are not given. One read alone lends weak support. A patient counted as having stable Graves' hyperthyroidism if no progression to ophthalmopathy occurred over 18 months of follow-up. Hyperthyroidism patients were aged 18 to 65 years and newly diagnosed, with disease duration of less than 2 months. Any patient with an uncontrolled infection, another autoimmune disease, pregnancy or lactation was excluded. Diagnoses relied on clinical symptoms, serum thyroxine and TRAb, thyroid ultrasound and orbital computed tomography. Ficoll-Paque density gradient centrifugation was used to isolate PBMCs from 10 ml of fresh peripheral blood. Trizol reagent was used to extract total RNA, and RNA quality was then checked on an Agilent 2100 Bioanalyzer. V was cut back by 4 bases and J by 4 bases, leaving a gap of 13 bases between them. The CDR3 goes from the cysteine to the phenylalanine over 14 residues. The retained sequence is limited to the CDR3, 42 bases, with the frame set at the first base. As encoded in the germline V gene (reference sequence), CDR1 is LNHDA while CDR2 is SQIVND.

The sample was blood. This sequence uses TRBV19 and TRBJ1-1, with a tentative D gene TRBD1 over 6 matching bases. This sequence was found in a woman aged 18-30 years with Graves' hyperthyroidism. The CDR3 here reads CASSTQGSSTEAFF. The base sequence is TGTGCCAGTAGTACACAGGGTAGTAGCACTGAAGCTTTCTTT.